This T cell receptor beta chain originates from a study of human T cells and chemical hapten exposure. Study at large: A patient group, mainly female, showed alopecia areata, totalis or universalis. Whole-study results and caveats: Significantly more large CDR3 similarity clusters arose among expanded TCRs than among controls.

At least ten counts were recorded for this clonotype. No antigen is known for it. Germline trimming cut 7 bases from V and 0 bases from J; bases unmatched to any gene: 11. The CDR3 has 16 amino acids. The germline V gene encodes CDR1 SGHAT and CDR2 FQNNGV. Noted time point: pre-sensitization, week 0. Treatment defined: therapeutic diphenylcyclopropenone sensitization with weekly scalp DPC. Each CDR3 protein gets one entry after TCRdb re-called the RACE reads with MiXCR. The table records 50,000 to 65,000 distinct CDR3 sequences, about 7% of them present only once. The sequence derives from a woman aged 30 to 39 with alopecia areata. Some clones in this sample may be carry-over from other donors' samples. The chain joins TRBV11-2 to TRBJ1-1; 7 nucleotides match TRBD1. This specimen consisted of whole blood, obtained in connection with sensitization to the hapten diphenylcyclopropenone (DPC). CDR3 loop: CASKPLTGLMNTEAFF. The DNA for the CDR3 is TGTGCCAGCAAACCATTGACAGGGCTGATGAACACTGAAGCTTTCTTT.